Listed here are 21 T cell receptor beta chains from one sample, sequenced in a study of shared clonotypes between healthy human individuals. Here immunoSEQ multiplex PCR was the method, and the copy in TCRdb shows in-frame clones only, minus some. The repertoire includes some 2,500,000 clones, about nine tenths of them detected once, and 0.3% to 0.45% sits in the top ten. The sequenced material came from naive CD4+ T cells from PBMCs. Subset denoted: CD45RA+ positively selected. The receptors originated from a man younger than 30 in good health. Some clones in this sample may be carry-over from other donors' samples.

This chain uses TRBV2 with TRBJ2-3; D is ambiguous. Germline assignment: CDR1 SNHLY and CDR2 FYNNEI. Trimming shortened V by 2 bases and J by 4 bases, and 10 bases separated the two germline ends. This CDR3 region has 14 residues. The DNA of the CDR3 is TGTGCCAGCAGTGAACTTAGGGTGGCAGATACGCAGTATTTT. Its protein product is CASSELRVADTQYF. Full variable domain (missing parts from reference TRBV2 and TRBJ2-3): EPEVTQTPSHQVTQMGQEVILRCVPISNHLYFYWYRQILGQKVEFLVSFYNNEISEKSEIFDDQFSVERPDGSNFTLKIRSTKLEDSAMYFCASSELRVADTQYFGPGTRLTVL.

This sequence joins TRBV10-3 and TRBJ2-7; 13 bases match TRBD2. CDR1 is ENHRY and CDR2 is SYGVKD in the germline V gene. The CDR3 is 20 residues long. The junction had 15 bases not matched to a gene; V was cut back by 2 bases and J by 2 bases. The CDR3 spells CAISEPNPGLAGRTTYEQYF. The DNA of the CDR3 is TGTGCCATCAGTGAGCCTAACCCGGGACTAGCGGGACGGACCACCTACGAGCAGTACTTC.

This sequence joins TRBV28 and TRBJ1-5; D uncertain. Trimming removed 3 bases at V and 5 bases at J, with 8 bases between. Germline CDR1 MDHEN, CDR2 SYDVKM. The CDR3 length is 13 residues. Written as DNA, the CDR3 is TGTGCCAGCAGTTTTGGACGGTATCAGCCCCAGCATTTT. This translates into CASSFGRYQPQHF. The whole variable domain, remainder taken from reference TRBV28 and TRBJ1-5, is DVKVTQSSRYLVKRTGEKVFLECVQDMDHENMFWYRQDPGLGLRLIYFSYDVKMKEKGDIPEGYSVSREKKERFSLILESASTNQTSMYLCASSFGRYQPQHFGDGTRLSIL.

The rearrangement joins TRBV28 to TRBJ1-5; unclear D gene. The CDR3 covers 16 residues. Trimming pared 4 bases from V and 0 bases from J, leaving 13 bases between. The germline gives CDR1 MDHEN, CDR2 SYDVKM. CDR3 residues: CASSSSSGYSNQPQHF. For the CDR3, the DNA is TGTGCCAGCAGTTCCTCTTCTGGTTATAGCAATCAGCCCCAGCATTTT.

The rearrangement links TRBV28 to TRBJ2-7, with 11 bases that match TRBD1. V lost 4 bases, J lost 6 bases, and 11 bases stayed unmatched. The CDR3 is made up of 16 amino acids. Germline V lookup: CDR1 MDHEN, CDR2 SYDVKM. The CDR3 nucleotides are TGTGCCAGCAGTTCTCTTAAGGGGACAGGGGGGCTCGAGCAGTACTTC. Translating it yields CASSSLKGTGGLEQYF.

V usage is TRBV19 and J usage is TRBJ2-5, with TRBD1 as a possible D gene (5 bases). Germline loops: CDR1 LNHDA, CDR2 SQIVND (reference sequence). V lost 1 base to trimming and J lost 2 bases, with 11 bases between them. The CDR3 spans 15 residues. The CDR3 sequence: CASSIVGLTQETQYF. The CDR3 region has the DNA TGTGCCAGTAGTATAGTGGGGCTAACACAAGAGACCCAGTACTTC.

This clone has more than one count but fewer than ten. Other DNA variants within this sample encode the same CDR3. This chain connects TRBV5-1 to TRBJ2-3, with a weak D call TRBD2 (6 bases). The V gene's germline CDR1 is SGHRS and CDR2 YFSETQ. The germline V and J ends were trimmed by 1 base and 1 base, with 7 bases remaining between them. CDR3 length: 14 amino acids. The CDR3 loop is CASSLLAGTDTQYF. As DNA, the CDR3 is TGCGCCAGCAGCTTGTTAGCGGGCACAGATACGCAGTATTTT.

Comments on this clone: Additional DNA sequences in this sample encode the identical CDR3. The chain carries TRBV9 and TRBJ1-5; D is ambiguous. V lost 2 bases and J lost 5, with 8 bases in between. Germline V gene sequence: CDR1 SGDLS, CDR2 YYNGEE. The CDR3 loop spans 13 amino acids. For the CDR3, the DNA is TGTGCCAGCAGCGTCGGGTGGGATCAGCCCCAGCATTTT. Translation: CASSVGWDQPQHF.

This clone was seen only once. The V and J genes are TRBV20-1 and TRBJ2-3; no clear D. The germline CDR1 and CDR2 sequences are DFQATT and SNEGSKA (reference sequence). The CDR3 covers 9 residues. The germline V and J ends were trimmed by 2 bases and 8 bases, with 2 bases remaining between them. CDR3 sequence: CSARPTQYF. The DNA of the CDR3 is TGCAGTGCTAGACCTACGCAGTATTTT.

V gene TRBV7-3 combines with J gene TRBJ2-7, with 10 bases aligning to TRBD2. After removal of 3 bases from V and 0 bases from J, the junction contained 5 bases not matched to a gene. The CDR3 spans 16 residues. From germline, CDR1 is SGHTA and CDR2 FQGTGA. CDR3 amino acids: CASSLGGLAFSYEQYF. For the CDR3, the DNA is TGTGCCAGCAGCTTGGGGGGACTAGCGTTCTCCTACGAGCAGTACTTC.

This sequence joins TRBV28 and TRBJ2-1, with 13 positions matching TRBD2. J lost 6 bases, V lost 6 bases, and 8 bases had no gene match. Germline V gene lookup returns CDR1 MDHEN and CDR2 SYDVKM. The CDR3 covers 16 residues. The CDR3 DNA reads as TGTGCCAGCAGCAGACTAGCGGGAGGTGGAGGCAATGAGCAGTTCTTC. Translating it yields CASSRLAGGGGNEQFF.

This sequence joins TRBV15 and TRBJ2-3; 8 nucleotides line up with TRBD1. After removal of 4 bases from V and 1 base from J, the junction contained 4 bases not matched to a gene. The germline CDR1 and CDR2 sequences are LNHNV and YYDKDF (reference sequence). The CDR3 runs 15 residues. The CDR3 protein is CATSKGQGGTDTQYF. Written as DNA, the CDR3 is TGTGCCACCAGCAAAGGACAGGGTGGCACAGATACGCAGTATTTT.

The gene calls are TRBV29-1 and TRBJ2-1, with 11 positions matching TRBD2. This CDR3 has 15 residues. The germline V gene encodes CDR1 SQVTM and CDR2 ANQGSEA. Trimming at V came to 7 bases and at J to 4 bases, leaving 9 bases not matched to a gene. The CDR3 sequence is CSAKGGLAEYNEQFF. CDR3 nucleotides: TGCAGCGCCAAAGGGGGACTAGCGGAGTACAATGAGCAGTTCTTC.

This clone has more than one count but fewer than ten. Other DNA sequences in this specimen translate into the identical CDR3. The rearrangement links TRBV10-3 to TRBJ2-7; no definite D call. CDR3 length equals 12 residues. V lost 3 bases to trimming and J lost 0 bases, with 3 bases between them. Germline V CDR1 and CDR2: ENHRY, SYGVKD. CDR3 in amino acids: CAISDSSYEQYF. CDR3 coding DNA: TGTGCCATCAGTGACAGCTCCTACGAGCAGTACTTC.

V and J are TRBV5-4 and TRBJ1-1; the D is unclear. Germline V gene data show CDR1 as SGHNT and CDR2 as YYREEE (reference sequence). V was trimmed by 3 bases and J by 1 base, leaving 7 bases between them. The CDR3 runs to 13 residues. The CDR3, as DNA: TGTGCCAGCAGCTCATGGGAGAACACTGAAGCTTTCTTT. It codes for CASSSWENTEAFF. Combining the CDR3 with reference TRBV5-4 and TRBJ1-1 gives the whole variable domain ETGVTQSPTHLIKTRGQQVTLRCSSQSGHNTVSWYQQALGQGPQFIFQYYREEENGRGNFPPRFSGLQFPNYSSELNVNALELDDSALYLCASSSWENTEAFFGQGTRLTVV.

The J gene is TRBJ2-7, the V gene TRBV10-3, with D perhaps matching TRBD2 (6 bases). The length of the CDR3 is 16 residues. Germline V gene data show CDR1 as ENHRY and CDR2 as SYGVKD. The ends were cut back, 6 bases at V and 3 bases at J, with 21 bases in the middle. CDR3 amino acids: CAISPGTDLAYYEQYF. The CDR3 coding sequence is TGTGCCATCAGCCCTGGGACTGACTTAGCCTACTACGAGCAGTACTTC.

This chain connects TRBV4-3 to TRBJ2-3; D possibly corresponds to TRBD2 (6 bases). This CDR3 has 16 amino acids. From germline, CDR1 is LGHNA and CDR2 YSLEER. V lost 1 base to trimming and J lost 5 bases, with 16 bases between them. CDR3 coding DNA: TGCGCCAGCAGCCAAGCCCTTAAAGGAGCGGGAGATACGCAGTATTTT. This encodes CASSQALKGAGDTQYF.

V gene TRBV11-2 combines with J gene TRBJ2-1; 16 bases map to TRBD2. V shed 4 bases, J shed 7 bases, and the junction held 10 bases outside the gene matches. This CDR3 comprises 18 residues. CDR1 and CDR2 (germline): SGHAT, FQNNGV. The CDR3 loop reads CASSSLRGLAGGGNEQFF. The CDR3 coding sequence is TGTGCCAGCAGCTCCCTCAGGGGACTAGCGGGAGGGGGGAATGAGCAGTTCTTC.

This clone has only a few counts. The V and J genes are TRBV7-8 and TRBJ1-1; a possible D gene is TRBD1 (6 bases). This CDR3 region has 14 residues. Germline CDR1 SGHVS, CDR2 FQNEAQ. V was pared by 5 bases and J by 1 base, with 11 bases between. The CDR3 coding sequence is TGTGCCAGCAGCCCGGGACACTCGAACACTGAAGCTTTCTTT. Residues: CASSPGHSNTEAFF.

V usage is TRBV5-1 and J usage is TRBJ2-3; D remains ambiguous. The CDR3 extends over 13 amino acids. Trimming stripped 5 bases from V and 2 bases from J, with 9 bases between. Germline lookup yields CDR1 SGHRS and CDR2 YFSETQ. In DNA, the CDR3 is TGCGCCAGCAGTAAGAGTTACACAGATACGCAGTATTTT. Translating gives CASSKSYTDTQYF.

V gene TRBV7-2 combines with J gene TRBJ2-7, with D perhaps assigned TRBD1 or TRBD2 (5 bases each). V shed 1 base and J shed 4 bases, with 20 bases lying between them. Germline CDR1 and CDR2: SGHTA and FQGNSA. The CDR3 extends over 17 amino acids. Here the CDR3 reads CASSLVSSSSPGYEQYF. CDR3 DNA: TGTGCCAGCAGCTTAGTTTCCTCTAGCTCCCCAGGGTACGAGCAGTACTTC.